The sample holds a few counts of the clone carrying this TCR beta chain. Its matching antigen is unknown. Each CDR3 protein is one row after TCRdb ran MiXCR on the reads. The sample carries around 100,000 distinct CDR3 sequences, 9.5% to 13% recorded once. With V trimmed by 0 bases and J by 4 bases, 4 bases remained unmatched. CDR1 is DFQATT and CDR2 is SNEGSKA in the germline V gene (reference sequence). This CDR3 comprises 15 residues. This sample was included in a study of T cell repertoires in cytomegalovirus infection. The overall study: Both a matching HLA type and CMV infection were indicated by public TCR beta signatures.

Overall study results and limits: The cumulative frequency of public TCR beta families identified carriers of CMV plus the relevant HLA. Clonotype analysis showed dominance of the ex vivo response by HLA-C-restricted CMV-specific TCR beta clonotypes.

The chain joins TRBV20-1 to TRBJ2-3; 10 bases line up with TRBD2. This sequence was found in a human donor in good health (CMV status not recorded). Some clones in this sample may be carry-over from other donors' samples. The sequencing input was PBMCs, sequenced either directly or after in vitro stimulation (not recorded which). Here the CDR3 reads CSARDPLAGADTQYF. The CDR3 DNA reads TGCAGTGCTAGAGATCCGCTAGCGGGAGCAGATACGCAGTATTTT.